Reported below is one T cell receptor (beta chain). V was cut by 4 bases and J by 4 bases, with 11 bases left in between. The CDR3 is 14 residues long. The data stem from a study of human T cells and chemical hapten exposure. In TCRdb, the RACE reads were re-called with MiXCR into one record per CDR3 protein. The data hold more than 300,000 distinct CDR3 sequences, with 4.5% to 6% observed a single time. Time point indicated: pre-sensitization, week 0. Documented treatment: therapeutic diphenylcyclopropenone sensitization with weekly scalp DPC. The template was total RNA from unfractionated whole blood.

The chain combines TRBV12-3 or TRBV12-4 with TRBJ1-5; D is unresolved. Sequencing used whole blood, obtained in connection with sensitization to the hapten diphenylcyclopropenone (DPC). The receptor was derived from a woman aged 50 to 60 with alopecia areata. Some clones in this sample may be carry-over from other donors' samples. The CDR3 region is CASSWARANQPQHF. In DNA form, the CDR3 reads TGTGCCAGCAGTTGGGCCCGCGCGAATCAGCCCCAGCATTTT.